This T cell receptor beta chain emerged from a study of cytomegalovirus exposure and HLA in healthy donors. Trimming cost V 3 bases and J 2 bases, with 14 bases left between them. The CDR3 has 15 residues. CDR1 is SGHAT and CDR2 is FQNNGV in the germline V gene. This clone has only one observation. The PCR ran on 60 Vbeta and 13 Jbeta primers. In the authors' workflow: Tens of millions of unique TCR beta chains, around 10 million of them shared, were counted by a later analysis. Profiled with immunoSEQ multiplex PCR; TCRdb holds only in-frame clones, not every one. The V and J calls and the clone size are those of that table, but D and trimming were determined from the DNA. The data contain about 91,000 clones, less than 70% of them singletons.

This clonotype was sampled from a human donor in good health. The sample comprised PBMCs. This chain connects TRBV11-2 to TRBJ2-7; the D gene is possibly TRBD1 (8 bases). The CDR3 region is CASSFTGGAAYEQYF. CDR3 bases: TGTGCCAGCAGCTTCACAGGGGGGGCCGCCTACGAGCAGTACTTC. Supplemented by reference TRBV11-2 and TRBJ2-7, the full variable domain reads EAGVAQSPRYKIIEKRQSVAFWCNPISGHATLYWYQQILGQGPKLLIQFQNNGVVDDSQLPKDRFSAERLKGVDSTLKIQPAKLEDSAVYLCASSFTGGAAYEQYFGPGTRLTVT.